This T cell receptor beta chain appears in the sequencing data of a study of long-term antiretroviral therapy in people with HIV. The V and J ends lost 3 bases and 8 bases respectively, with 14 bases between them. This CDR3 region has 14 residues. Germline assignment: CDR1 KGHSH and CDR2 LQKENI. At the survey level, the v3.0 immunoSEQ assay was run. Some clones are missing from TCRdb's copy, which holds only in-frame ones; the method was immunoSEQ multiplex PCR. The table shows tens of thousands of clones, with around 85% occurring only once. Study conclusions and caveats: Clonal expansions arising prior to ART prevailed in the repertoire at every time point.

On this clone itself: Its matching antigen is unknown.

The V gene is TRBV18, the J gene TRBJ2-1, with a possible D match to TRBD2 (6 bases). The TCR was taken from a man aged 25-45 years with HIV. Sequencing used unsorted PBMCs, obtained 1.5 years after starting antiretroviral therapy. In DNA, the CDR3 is TGTGCCAGCTCACCTCTGGCTAGCGTGGATGAGCAGTTCTTC. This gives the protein CASSPLASVDEQFF.